These 27 T cell receptor beta chains were all obtained from the same sample, sequenced in a study of Tregs in tolerant kidney transplant recipients. The table came from immunoSEQ multiplex PCR; TCRdb's copy has only in-frame clones and leaves some out. The table shows 40,000 to 50,000 clones, with less than 95% occurring only once. Sequenced material: Tregs from blood. The receptor source for this set is a human donor in good health.

This clone showed up just once. V gene TRBV10-3 combines with J gene TRBJ2-1, with 10 nucleotides matching TRBD2. The germline gives CDR1 ENHRY, CDR2 SYGVKD. CDR3 length: 15 residues. With 2 bases clipped from V and 8 bases from J, the junction kept 6 bases outside the gene matches. CDR3 DNA sequence: TGTGCCATCAGTGAGGGGTCTAGCGGGGGCGATGAGCAGTTCTTC. Protein: CAISEGSSGGDEQFF.

The J gene is TRBJ2-3, the V gene TRBV4-1; no firm D call. Germline V lookup: CDR1 MGHRA, CDR2 YSYEKL. The CDR3 has 15 amino acids. Between the trimmed V and J ends, which lost 8 bases and 0 bases, there was a span of 15 bases. CDR3 DNA: TGCGCCAGCCGGGCTCGACCCTTTAGCACAGATACGCAGTATTTT. Residues: CASRARPFSTDTQYF.

This clone turned up a few times. The J gene is TRBJ1-5, the V gene TRBV5-6, with 11 bases fitting TRBD1. J was trimmed by 2 bases and V by 4 bases; bases with no gene match: 8. Looked up from germline, CDR1 is SGHDT and CDR2 is YYEEEE. The CDR3 extends over 17 amino acids. Here the CDR3 reads CASSRRDRGFGNQPQHF. The CDR3, as DNA: TGTGCCAGCAGCCGCAGGGACAGGGGGTTTGGCAATCAGCCCCAGCATTTT.

This clone was observed once. This sequence joins TRBV7-8 and TRBJ2-7, with 7 bases lining up with TRBD2. The junction had 7 bases not matched to a gene; V was cut back by 3 bases and J by 5 bases. CDR1 is SGHVS and CDR2 is FQNEAQ in the germline V gene. This CDR3 is 14 amino acids long. Here the CDR3 DNA reads TGTGCCAGCAGCTTCGGCGGGAGAGGAAACGAGCAGTACTTC. It codes for CASSFGGRGNEQYF.

V and J are TRBV5-6 and TRBJ2-7; 9 bases agree with TRBD1. Germline loops: CDR1 SGHDT, CDR2 YYEEEE. The CDR3 sequence is 14 residues long. The V segment lost 4 bases and the J segment 6 bases; nucleotides outside the gene matches: 8. CDR3 bases: TGTGCCAGCAGCCCGGGACAGGGCCGACTCGAGCAGTACTTC. Its protein product is CASSPGQGRLEQYF. The whole variable domain, filled in from reference TRBV5-6 and TRBJ2-7, reads DAGVTQSPTHLIKTRGQQVTLRCSPKSGHDTVSWYQQALGQGPQFIFQYYEEEERQRGNFPDRFSGHQFPNYSSELNVNALLLGDSALYLCASSPGQGRLEQYFGPGTRLTVT.

The genes are TRBV5-1 and TRBJ2-1, with D possibly matching TRBD1 (6 bases). V was shortened by 0 bases and J by 3 bases, with 7 bases between the two germline ends. In germline, CDR1 is SGHRS, CDR2 YFSETQ. The CDR3 runs to 14 residues. Here the CDR3 reads CASSLGTDYNEQFF. The CDR3 DNA sequence: TGCGCCAGCAGCTTGGGGACAGACTACAATGAGCAGTTCTTC.

This chain connects TRBV20-1 to TRBJ2-1; no clear D. Germline CDR1 is DFQATT and CDR2 is SNEGSKA (reference sequence). This CDR3 has 10 amino acids. Between the trimmed V and J ends, which lost 3 bases and 9 bases, there was a span of 6 bases. Here the CDR3 reads CSASNLEQFF. The CDR3, as DNA: TGCAGTGCTAGTAATCTTGAGCAGTTCTTC.

The chain links TRBV19 to TRBJ2-5; 11 bases line up with TRBD2. CDR1 is LNHDA, CDR2 SQIVND, per germline (reference sequence). Trimming removed 4 bases from V and 9 bases from J; junction bases left unmatched: 13. CDR3 length equals 16 residues. CDR3 region: CASSTSGTSGVRAQYF. The CDR3, as DNA: TGTGCCAGTAGTACTTCCGGGACTAGCGGCGTCCGGGCCCAGTACTTC.

The chain couples TRBV5-1 to TRBJ1-4; D may be TRBD1 (6 bases). V lost 4 bases to trimming and J lost 8 bases, with 15 bases between them. CDR1 is SGHRS and CDR2 is YFSETQ in the germline V gene. The CDR3 is 14 amino acids. The CDR3: CASSMTGNSEKLFF. CDR3 nucleotide sequence: TGCGCCAGCAGCATGACAGGAAATTCCGAAAAACTGTTTTTT.

The chain links TRBV7-2 to TRBJ2-7; maybe TRBD2 (6 bases). Trimming took 6 bases from V and 2 from J, leaving 17 bases between them. The CDR3 runs to 15 residues. CDR1 SGHTA and CDR2 FQGNSA come from the germline V gene. CDR3 loop: CASRLPGAPTYEQYF. The CDR3 DNA reads as TGTGCCAGCAGACTCCCGGGAGCACCAACCTACGAGCAGTACTTC.

CDR3 sequence reads: CASSTAGTGYNGEQYF. In DNA form, the CDR3 reads TGTGCCAGCTCAACAGCCGGGACAGGTTATAACGGTGAGCAGTACTTC. The chain recombines TRBV18 with TRBJ2-7; 8 nucleotides align to TRBD1. This CDR3 contains 16 residues. Germline trimming cut 5 bases from V and 7 bases from J; bases unmatched to any gene: 16. CDR1 and CDR2 from the germline V gene are KGHSH and LQKENI.

The V gene is TRBV7-2, the J gene TRBJ1-2; D unclear. Trimming took off 5 bases at V and 5 bases at J, with 21 bases between the two ends. This CDR3 contains 16 residues. Germline CDR1 and CDR2: SGHTA and FQGNSA. This chain's CDR3 is CASSPHPQGRGYGYTF. CDR3 DNA sequence: TGTGCCAGCAGCCCCCATCCTCAAGGCCGAGGGTATGGCTACACCTTC.

The chain joins TRBV27 to TRBJ2-1; D is possibly TRBD1 (6 bases). Germline lookup yields CDR1 MNHEY and CDR2 SMNVEV (reference sequence). The V end was cut by 5 bases, the J end by 3 bases, with 11 bases between. This CDR3 region has 14 residues. The CDR3 loop is CASSLQGHYNEQFF. DNA for the CDR3: TGTGCCAGCAGTCTACAGGGACACTACAATGAGCAGTTCTTC.

The chain couples TRBV29-1 to TRBJ1-1, with TRBD1 as a possible D gene (5 bases). The CDR3 extends over 10 amino acids. Germline CDR1 reads SQVTM; CDR2 reads ANQGSEA. V lost 4 bases and J 5 bases, leaving 5 bases between the germline ends. CDR3 bases: TGCAGCGTTGGGGGGACTGAAGCTTTCTTT. Its translation is CSVGGTEAFF.

This clone was recorded once. The rearrangement links TRBV5-6 to TRBJ1-2; 8 nucleotides align to TRBD1. Germline CDR1 and CDR2: SGHDT and YYEEEE. J gave up 8 bases and V 6 bases, and 9 bases lay outside the gene matches. The CDR3 consists of 13 residues. The CDR3, as DNA: TGTGCCAGCACCCTCGGACAGGGTGGCGGCTACACCTTC. This sequence encodes CASTLGQGGGYTF. Full variable domain (outside the CDR3, taken from reference TRBV5-6 and TRBJ1-2): DAGVTQSPTHLIKTRGQQVTLRCSPKSGHDTVSWYQQALGQGPQFIFQYYEEEERQRGNFPDRFSGHQFPNYSSELNVNALLLGDSALYLCASTLGQGGGYTFGSGTRLTVV.

The rearrangement joins TRBV5-4 to TRBJ2-7, with 7 bases fitting TRBD1. The CDR3 extends over 13 amino acids. J lost 3 bases, V lost 4 bases, and 4 bases had no gene match. Looked up from germline, CDR1 is SGHNT and CDR2 is YYREEE (reference sequence). In nucleotides, the CDR3 is TGTGCCAGCAGCCAGAGGGACAGCTACGAGCAGTACTTC. Translation gives CASSQRDSYEQYF.

CDR3 sequence: CASRDKNIQYF. In DNA, the CDR3 is TGTGCCAGCAGGGACAAAAACATTCAGTACTTC. This chain links TRBV6-6 with TRBJ2-4; D gene ambiguous. CDR1 and CDR2 from the germline V gene are MNHNY and SVGAGI (reference sequence). This CDR3 region has 11 residues. V lost 6 bases, J lost 3 bases, and 3 bases lay in between.

This chain's CDR3 is CASSLALDYGYTF. The CDR3 DNA reads TGTGCCAGCAGCTTAGCGTTGGACTATGGCTACACCTTC. The chain employs TRBV7-9 and TRBJ1-2, with D unresolved. CDR3 length: 13 amino acids. V dropped 0 bases and J dropped 3 bases, with 5 bases sitting between them. Germline-derived CDR1 and CDR2 are SEHNR and FQNEAQ (reference sequence).

The genes are TRBV11-2 and TRBJ2-7, with no clear D. Germline loops: CDR1 SGHAT, CDR2 FQNNGV. Trimming took off 6 bases at V and 3 bases at J, with 6 bases between the two ends. This CDR3 spans 11 amino acids. CDR3 in amino acids: CASSRVYEQYF. CDR3 DNA: TGTGCCAGCAGTCGCGTCTACGAGCAGTACTTC.

This chain links TRBV6-5 with TRBJ1-2, with unresolved D. V lost 0 bases and J 8 bases, leaving 10 bases between the germline ends. Germline CDR1 reads MNHEY; CDR2 reads SVGAGI. CDR3 length: 13 residues. CDR3 region: CASSYSHLSGYTF. The CDR3 bases are TGTGCCAGCAGTTACTCCCACCTGAGCGGCTACACCTTC.

The rearrangement joins TRBV6-1 to TRBJ2-5; perhaps TRBD2 as D (6 bases). CDR1 is MNHNS and CDR2 is SASEGT in the germline V gene. Trimming took 1 base from V and 5 from J, leaving 11 bases between them. This CDR3 contains 14 residues. For the CDR3, the DNA is TGTGCCAGCAGTGAAGGGTTTGGAGGGGAGACCCAGTACTTC. It yields the protein CASSEGFGGETQYF.

This clone was seen just once. The V call is TRBV2, the J call TRBJ2-1; 12 bases line up with TRBD1. This CDR3 contains 14 residues. Germline V gene sequence: CDR1 SNHLY, CDR2 FYNNEI. V was pared by 4 bases and J by 9 bases, with 4 bases of the junction left unmatched. The CDR3 reads CASSAGTGGFEQFF. The CDR3, as DNA: TGTGCCAGCAGTGCGGGGACAGGGGGCTTTGAGCAGTTCTTC.

This clone was found once. V is TRBV18 and J is TRBJ2-3; 10 bases map to TRBD1. Germline V gene data show CDR1 as KGHSH and CDR2 as LQKENI. V was clipped by 6 bases and J by 5 bases; unmatched bases: 5. The CDR3 runs 14 residues. Here the CDR3 reads CASSWTGGKDTQYF. CDR3 DNA: TGTGCCAGCTCTTGGACAGGGGGTAAAGATACGCAGTATTTT. The full variable domain, completed using reference TRBV18 and TRBJ2-3, is NAGVMQNPRHLVRRRGQEARLRCSPMKGHSHVYWYRQLPEEGLKFMVYLQKENIIDESGMPKERFSAEFPKEGPSILRIQQVVRGDSAAYFCASSWTGGKDTQYFGPGTRLTVL.

The CDR3 nucleotides are TGCGCCAGCAGCGACCGGGGACAGTCTCCTAACTATGGCTACACCTTC. It specifies CASSDRGQSPNYGYTF. This chain joins TRBV4-1 and TRBJ1-2, with 7 bases lining up with TRBD1. The CDR3 runs to 16 residues. V lost 5 bases, J lost 0 bases, and 9 bases stayed unmatched. Germline V gives CDR1 MGHRA, CDR2 YSYEKL.

The V call is TRBV12-1, the J call TRBJ1-1. TRBV12-1 is reported as a pseudogene. CDR3 length equals 18 residues. CDR3 sequence reads: CASSCSRDSKKGNTEAFF. The DNA for the CDR3 is TGTGCCAGCAGCTGCTCCCGGGACTCTAAAAAAGGGAACACTGAAGCTTTCTTT.

The rearrangement uses TRBV9 and TRBJ2-1, with D hard to call. Between the trimmed V and J ends, which lost 1 base and 7 bases, there was a span of 9 bases. This CDR3 comprises 13 residues. CDR1 and CDR2 (germline): SGDLS, YYNGEE. The CDR3 nucleotides are TGTGCCAGCAGCGTACAGGTTTGGAATGAGCAGTTCTTC. This translates into CASSVQVWNEQFF.

The chain links TRBV6-5 to TRBJ1-2; possibly TRBD1 for D (6 bases). This CDR3 spans 16 amino acids. From germline, CDR1 is MNHEY and CDR2 SVGAGI. Trimming shortened V by 3 bases and J by 6 bases, and 20 bases separated the two germline ends. The CDR3 loop reads CASSYRRAWGAHGYTF. The CDR3 DNA follows: TGTGCCAGCAGTTATCGTCGTGCTTGGGGGGCGCATGGCTACACCTTC.